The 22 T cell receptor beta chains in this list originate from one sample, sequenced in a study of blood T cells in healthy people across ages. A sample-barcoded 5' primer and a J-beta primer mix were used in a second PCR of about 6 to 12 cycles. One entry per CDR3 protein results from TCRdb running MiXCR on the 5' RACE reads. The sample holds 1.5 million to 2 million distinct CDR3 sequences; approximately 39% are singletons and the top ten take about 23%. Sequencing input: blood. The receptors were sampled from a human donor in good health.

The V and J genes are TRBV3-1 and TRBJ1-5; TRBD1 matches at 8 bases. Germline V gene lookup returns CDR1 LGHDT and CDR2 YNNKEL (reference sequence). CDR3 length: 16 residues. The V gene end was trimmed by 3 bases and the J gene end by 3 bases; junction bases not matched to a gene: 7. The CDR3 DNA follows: TGTGCCAGCAGCCAGCTGGGACAGGAGCCCAATCAGCCCCAGCATTTT. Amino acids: CASSQLGQEPNQPQHF.

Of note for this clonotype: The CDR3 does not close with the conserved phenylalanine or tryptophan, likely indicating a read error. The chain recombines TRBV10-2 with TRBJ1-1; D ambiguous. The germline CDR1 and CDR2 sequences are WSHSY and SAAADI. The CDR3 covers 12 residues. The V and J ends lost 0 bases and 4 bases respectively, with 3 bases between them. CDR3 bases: TGCGCCAGCAGTGAGTCAAGCACTGAAGCTTTCTAT. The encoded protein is CASSESSTEAFY.

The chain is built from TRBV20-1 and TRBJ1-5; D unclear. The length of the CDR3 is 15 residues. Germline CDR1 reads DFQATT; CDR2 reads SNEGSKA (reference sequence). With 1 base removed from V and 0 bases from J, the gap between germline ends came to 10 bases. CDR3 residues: CSARAPVNSNQPQHF. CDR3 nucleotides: TGCAGTGCTAGAGCACCGGTTAATAGCAATCAGCCCCAGCATTTT.

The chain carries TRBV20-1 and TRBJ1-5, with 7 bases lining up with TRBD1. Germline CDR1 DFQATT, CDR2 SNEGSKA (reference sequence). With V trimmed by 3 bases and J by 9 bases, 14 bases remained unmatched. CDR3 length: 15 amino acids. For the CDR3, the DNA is TGCAGTGCTAGCGGTGAGATACAGGGGACGGTGCCCCAGCATTTT. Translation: CSASGEIQGTVPQHF.

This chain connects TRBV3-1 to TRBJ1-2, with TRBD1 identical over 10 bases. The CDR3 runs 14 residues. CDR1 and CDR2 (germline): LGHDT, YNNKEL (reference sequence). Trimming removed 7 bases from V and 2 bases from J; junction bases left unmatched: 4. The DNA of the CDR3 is TGTGCCAGCACGGGGACAGGGGCAAACTATGGCTACACCTTC. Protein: CASTGTGANYGYTF.

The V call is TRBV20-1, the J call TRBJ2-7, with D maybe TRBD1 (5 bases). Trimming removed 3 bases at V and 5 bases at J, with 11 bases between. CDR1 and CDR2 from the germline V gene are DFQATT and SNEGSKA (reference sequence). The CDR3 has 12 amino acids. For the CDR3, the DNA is TGCAGTGCTAGCAGGGAAGTGAACGAGCAGTACTTC. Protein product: CSASREVNEQYF.

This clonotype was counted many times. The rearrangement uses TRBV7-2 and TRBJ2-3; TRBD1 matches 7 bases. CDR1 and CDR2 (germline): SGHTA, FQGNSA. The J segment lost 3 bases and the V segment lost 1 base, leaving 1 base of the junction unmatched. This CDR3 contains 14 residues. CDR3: CASSLDRGTDTQYF. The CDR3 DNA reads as TGTGCCAGCAGCTTAGACAGGGGAACAGATACGCAGTATTTT.

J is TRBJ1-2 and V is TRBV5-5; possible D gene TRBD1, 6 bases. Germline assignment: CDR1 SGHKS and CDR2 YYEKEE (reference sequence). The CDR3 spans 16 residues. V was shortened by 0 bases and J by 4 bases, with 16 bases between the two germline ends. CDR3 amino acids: CASSLVPADRAYGYTF. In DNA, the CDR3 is TGTGCCAGCAGCTTGGTACCCGCGGACAGAGCCTATGGCTACACCTTC.

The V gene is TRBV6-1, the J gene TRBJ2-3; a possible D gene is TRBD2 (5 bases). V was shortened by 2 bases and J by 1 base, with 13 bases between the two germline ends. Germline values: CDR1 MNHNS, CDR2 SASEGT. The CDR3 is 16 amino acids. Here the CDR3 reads CASSESGSGGTDTQYF. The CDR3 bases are TGTGCCAGCAGTGAAAGTGGGAGCGGAGGCACAGATACGCAGTATTTT.

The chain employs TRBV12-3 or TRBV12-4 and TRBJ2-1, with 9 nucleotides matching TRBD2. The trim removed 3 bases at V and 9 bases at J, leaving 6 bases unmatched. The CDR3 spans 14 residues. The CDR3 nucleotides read TGTGCCAGCAGTTTCGGGCTAGCGGGGCTTGAGCAGTTCTTC. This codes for CASSFGLAGLEQFF.

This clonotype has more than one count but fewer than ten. CDR3 amino acids: CASSKGTVEYGYTF. The CDR3 DNA follows: TGTGCCAGTAGTAAGGGGACCGTCGAGTATGGCTACACCTTC. V is TRBV19 and J is TRBJ1-2; possible D gene TRBD1, 5 bases. The CDR3 consists of 14 residues. Germline values: CDR1 LNHDA, CDR2 SQIVND (reference sequence). Between the trimmed V and J ends, which lost 4 bases and 5 bases, there was a span of 14 bases.

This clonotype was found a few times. DNA for the CDR3: TGTGCCAGCAGTTCTTTTGGCTTTCGGACTAGGCAAGCCTACGAGCAGTACTTC. Translating it yields CASSSFGFRTRQAYEQYF. The chain carries TRBV12-3 or TRBV12-4 and TRBJ2-7; 7 nucleotides line up with TRBD2. The CDR3 is 18 amino acids. V dropped 4 bases and J dropped 2; count of bases not matched to a gene: 17.

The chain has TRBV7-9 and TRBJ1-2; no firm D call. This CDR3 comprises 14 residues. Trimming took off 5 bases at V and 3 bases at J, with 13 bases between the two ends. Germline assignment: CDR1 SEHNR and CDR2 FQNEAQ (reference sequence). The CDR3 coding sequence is TGTGCCAGCAGCGGTAGTGTGGGAGACTATGGCTACACCTTC. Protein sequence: CASSGSVGDYGYTF.

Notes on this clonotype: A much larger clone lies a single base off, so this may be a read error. This chain's CDR3 is CASVSGTFDEQYF. The CDR3, as DNA: TGTGCCAGCGTTTCCGGGACTTTTGACGAGCAGTACTTC. This chain joins TRBV6-1 and TRBJ2-7; a weak D match, TRBD2 (6 bases). CDR1 is MNHNS and CDR2 is SASEGT in the germline V gene. Trimming cost V 8 bases and J 5 bases, with 16 bases left between them. The CDR3 runs to 13 residues.

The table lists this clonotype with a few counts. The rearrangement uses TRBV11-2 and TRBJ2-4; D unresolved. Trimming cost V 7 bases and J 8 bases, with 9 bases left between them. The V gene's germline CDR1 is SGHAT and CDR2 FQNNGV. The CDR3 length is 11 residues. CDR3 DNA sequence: TGTGCCAGCACCTCATTGGACATTCAGTACTTC. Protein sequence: CASTSLDIQYF.

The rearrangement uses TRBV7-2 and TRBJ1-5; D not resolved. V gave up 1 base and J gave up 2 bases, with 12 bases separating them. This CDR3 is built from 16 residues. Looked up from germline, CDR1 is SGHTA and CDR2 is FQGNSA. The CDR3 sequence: CASSLVPRKGNQPQHF. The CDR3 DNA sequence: TGTGCCAGCAGCTTAGTTCCCAGGAAAGGCAATCAGCCCCAGCATTTT.

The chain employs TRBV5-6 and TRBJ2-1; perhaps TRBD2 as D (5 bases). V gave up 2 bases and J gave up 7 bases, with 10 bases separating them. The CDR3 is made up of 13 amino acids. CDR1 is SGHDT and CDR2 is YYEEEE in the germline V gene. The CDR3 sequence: CASSFGDGNEQFF. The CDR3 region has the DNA TGTGCCAGCAGCTTCGGGGATGGAAATGAGCAGTTCTTC.

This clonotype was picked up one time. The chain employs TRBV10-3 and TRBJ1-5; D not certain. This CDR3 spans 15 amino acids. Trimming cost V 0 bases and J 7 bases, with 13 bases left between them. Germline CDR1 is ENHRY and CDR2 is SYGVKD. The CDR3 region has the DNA TGTGCCATCAGTGAGTCGCCAAATGGTCAACAGCCCCAGCATTTT. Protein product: CAISESPNGQQPQHF.

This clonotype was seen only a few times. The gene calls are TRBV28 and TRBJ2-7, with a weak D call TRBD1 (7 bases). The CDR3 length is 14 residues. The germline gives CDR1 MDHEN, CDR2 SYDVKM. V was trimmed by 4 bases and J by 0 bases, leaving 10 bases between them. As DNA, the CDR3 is TGTGCCAGCAGTTCCAGGGGGGTCTCCTACGAGCAGTACTTC. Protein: CASSSRGVSYEQYF. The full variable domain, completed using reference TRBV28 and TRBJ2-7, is DVKVTQSSRYLVKRTGEKVFLECVQDMDHENMFWYRQDPGLGLRLIYFSYDVKMKEKGDIPEGYSVSREKKERFSLILESASTNQTSMYLCASSSRGVSYEQYFGPGTRLTVT.

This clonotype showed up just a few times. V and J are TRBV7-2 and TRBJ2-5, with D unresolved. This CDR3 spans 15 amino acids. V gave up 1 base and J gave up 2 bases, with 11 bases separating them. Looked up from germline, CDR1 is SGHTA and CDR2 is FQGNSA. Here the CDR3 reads CASSLEPALQETQYF. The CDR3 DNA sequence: TGTGCCAGCAGCTTAGAGCCGGCACTGCAAGAGACCCAGTACTTC.

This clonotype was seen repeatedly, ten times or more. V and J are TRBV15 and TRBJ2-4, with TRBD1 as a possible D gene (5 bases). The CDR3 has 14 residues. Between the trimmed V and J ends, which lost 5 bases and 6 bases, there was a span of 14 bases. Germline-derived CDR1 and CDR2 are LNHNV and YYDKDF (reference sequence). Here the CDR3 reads CATSLGLGSNIQYF. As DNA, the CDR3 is TGTGCCACCAGCCTGGGGCTAGGCTCAAACATTCAGTACTTC.

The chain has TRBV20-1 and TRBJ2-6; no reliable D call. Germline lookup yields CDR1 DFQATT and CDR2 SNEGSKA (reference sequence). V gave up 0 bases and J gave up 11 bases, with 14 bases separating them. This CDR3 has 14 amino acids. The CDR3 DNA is TGCAGTGCTAGAGATCCGACCAGAGGCGACGTCCTGACTTTC. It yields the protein CSARDPTRGDVLTF.